This entry concerns a single T cell receptor beta chain. This sample is drawn from a study of blood T cell repertoires in COVID-19. About the study: Spain, Italy and the United States supplied samples that represented acute and convalescent COVID-19. T cells, B-cell-depleted T cells, or PBMCs supplied cDNA or gDNA.

Germline V gene lookup returns CDR1 LNHNV and CDR2 YYDKDF (reference sequence). The junction had 8 bases not matched to a gene; V was cut back by 2 bases and J by 5 bases. The CDR3 length is 16 residues. Sequenced by immunoSEQ multiplex PCR; TCRdb stores in-frame clones only, minus some. The table records around 140,000 clones, 70% to 85% of them present only once. The chain joins TRBV15 to TRBJ2-2; 7 bases align to TRBD1. Material: peripheral blood. The receptor was derived from a woman aged 80 or older with acute or convalescent COVID-19. CDR3 loop: CATSRISGTETGELFF. The CDR3 DNA is TGTGCCACCAGCAGAATCTCCGGGACAGAGACCGGGGAGCTGTTTTTT.